This record covers a single TCR beta chain. These data originate in a study of regulatory and conventional T cells in RAG deficiency. Conventional CD4+ T cells were sorted from blood as CD25-low CD127-high cells. Germline V lookup: CDR1 MNHEY, CDR2 SVGAGI. V lost 4 bases and J lost 6; bases outside the gene matches: 5. This CDR3 comprises 16 residues. Clones were read by immunoSEQ multiplex PCR, and TCRdb kept only the in-frame ones, dropping some. The sample lists 20,000 to 25,000 clones; around 92% were seen once. This sample was also put to use in a study of regulatory T cells. That paper states: Amplification used 52 TRBV primers and 13 TRBJ primers.

The sequencing sample was made of CD4+ T cells sorted from blood. This TCR came from a human donor in good health. V is TRBV6-5 and J is TRBJ2-3; 15 bases line up with TRBD2. CDR3 protein: CASSSGLAGGADTQYF. The CDR3 nucleotides read TGTGCCAGCAGTTCTGGACTAGCGGGGGGGGCCGATACGCAGTATTTT.